What follows describes a single TCR beta chain. The sample belongs to a study of human T cells and chemical hapten exposure. Germline assignment: CDR1 DFQATT and CDR2 SNEGSKA (reference sequence). The CDR3 contains 14 residues. V was cut by 0 bases and J by 0 bases, with 6 bases left in between. TCRdb independently ran MiXCR on the RACE reads; one entry per CDR3 protein. The table has roughly 200,000 distinct CDR3 sequences, 20% to 25% seen once. Described time point: patch test 3, about 24 weeks after DPC sensitization. Treatment: therapeutic diphenylcyclopropenone sensitization with weekly scalp DPC.

The gene calls are TRBV20-1 and TRBJ2-1; D is unclear. Sequenced material: whole blood, taken in connection with sensitization to the hapten diphenylcyclopropenone (DPC). This receptor was identified in a woman aged 40 to 49 with alopecia areata. Some clones in this sample may be carry-over from other donors' samples. The CDR3 nucleotides are TGCAGTGCTAGAGACTTTAGCTCCTACAATGAGCAGTTCTTC. As protein: CSARDFSSYNEQFF.